The entry below describes one TCR beta chain. The CDR3 loop spans 15 amino acids. V trimming: 2 bases; J trimming: 8 bases; junction bases outside the gene matches: 7. Looked up from germline, CDR1 is SNHLY and CDR2 is FYNNEI. This sample stems from a study of cytomegalovirus exposure and HLA in healthy donors. Here immunoSEQ multiplex PCR was the method, and the copy in TCRdb shows in-frame clones only, minus some. The table has approximately 120,000 clones, about nine tenths seen once. The receptor was derived from a woman aged 18-29 years in good health and CMV-seronegative. The sequenced material came from PBMCs. The V call is TRBV2, the J call TRBJ2-3, with 10 positions matching TRBD2. The CDR3: CASSELAGAHSTQYF. CDR3 sequence (DNA): TGTGCCAGCAGTGAACTAGCGGGAGCCCATAGTACGCAGTATTTT.